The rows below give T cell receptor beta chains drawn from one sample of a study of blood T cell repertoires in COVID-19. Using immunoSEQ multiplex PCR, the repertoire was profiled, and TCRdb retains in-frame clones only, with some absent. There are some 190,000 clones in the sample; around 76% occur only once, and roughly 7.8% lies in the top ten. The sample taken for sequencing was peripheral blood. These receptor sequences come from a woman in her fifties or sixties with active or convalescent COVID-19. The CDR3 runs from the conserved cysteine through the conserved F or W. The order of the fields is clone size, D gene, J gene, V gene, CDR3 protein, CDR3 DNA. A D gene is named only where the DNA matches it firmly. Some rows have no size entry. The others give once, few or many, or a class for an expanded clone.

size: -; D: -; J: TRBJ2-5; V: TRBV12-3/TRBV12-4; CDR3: CASSLDWQETQYF; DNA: TGTGCCAGCAGTCTGGACTGGCAAGAGACCCAGTACTTC
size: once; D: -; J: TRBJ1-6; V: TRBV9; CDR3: CASSAAGESYNSPLHF; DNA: TGTGCCAGCAGCGCAGCAGGGGAGTCCTATAATTCACCCCTCCACTTT
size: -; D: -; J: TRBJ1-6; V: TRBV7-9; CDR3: CASSNQGGVRSPLHF; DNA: TGTGCCAGCAGCAATCAAGGTGGAGTACGCTCACCCCTCCACTTT
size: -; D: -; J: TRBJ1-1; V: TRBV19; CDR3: CASSIDRSRGRLTEAFF; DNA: TGTGCCAGTAGTATAGATCGGAGCAGGGGTCGGCTCACTGAAGCTTTCTTT
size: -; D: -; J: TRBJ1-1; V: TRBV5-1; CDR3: CASRTASNTEAFF; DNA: TGCGCCAGCAGGACAGCTTCAAACACTGAAGCTTTCTTT
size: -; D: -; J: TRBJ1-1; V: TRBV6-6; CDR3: CASSYDQGRTEAFF; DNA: TGTGCCAGCAGTTACGACCAGGGAAGGACTGAAGCTTTCTTT
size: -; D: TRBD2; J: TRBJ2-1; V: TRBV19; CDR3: CASSRAGVNEQFF; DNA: TGTGCCAGTAGTAGAGCGGGAGTCAATGAGCAGTTCTTC
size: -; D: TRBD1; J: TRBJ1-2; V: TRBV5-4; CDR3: CASSPRGQANYGYTF; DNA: TGTGCCAGCAGTCCGAGGGGACAGGCTAACTATGGCTACACCTTC
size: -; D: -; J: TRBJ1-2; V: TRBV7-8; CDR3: CASSPRWGGGYGYTF; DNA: TGTGCCAGCAGCCCCCGGTGGGGGGGCGGCTATGGCTACACCTTC
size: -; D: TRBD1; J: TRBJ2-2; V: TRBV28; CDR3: CASSQGQGFAGELFF; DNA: TGTGCCAGCAGTCAGGGACAGGGTTTTGCCGGGGAGCTGTTTTTT
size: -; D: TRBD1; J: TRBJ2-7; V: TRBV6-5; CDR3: CASRPGRQGAAEQYF; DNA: TGTGCCAGCAGACCAGGCAGACAGGGGGCGGCCGAGCAGTACTTC
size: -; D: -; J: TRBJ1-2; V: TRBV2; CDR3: CASSGQGTYGYTF; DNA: TGTGCCAGCAGTGGGCAGGGTACCTATGGCTACACCTTC
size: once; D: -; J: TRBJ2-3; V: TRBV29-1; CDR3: CSVKEYHSTLTGSQYF; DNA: TGCAGCGTTAAAGAGTATCACTCCACTTTAACAGGATCGCAGTATTTT
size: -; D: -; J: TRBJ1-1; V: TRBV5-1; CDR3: CASRLGLSVNTEAFF; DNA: TGCGCCAGCAGACTAGGACTGAGCGTGAACACTGAAGCTTTCTTT
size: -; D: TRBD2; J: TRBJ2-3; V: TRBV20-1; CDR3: CSASSLAGFTDTQYF; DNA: TGCAGTGCTAGTTCTCTAGCGGGATTCACAGATACGCAGTATTTT
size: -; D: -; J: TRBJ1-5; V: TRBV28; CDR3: CASSLLRGISPQHF; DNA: TGTGCCAGCAGTTTATTGCGGGGTATTTCGCCCCAGCATTTT
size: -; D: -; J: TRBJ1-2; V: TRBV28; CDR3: CASSSRTGPSYGYTF; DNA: TGTGCCAGCAGTTCTCGAACAGGGCCTTCCTATGGCTACACCTTC
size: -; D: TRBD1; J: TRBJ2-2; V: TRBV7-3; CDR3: CASSPGTGGTGELFF; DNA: TGTGCCAGCAGCCCAGGGACAGGGGGCACCGGGGAGCTGTTTTTT